This T cell receptor beta chain was found in a study of glioma-infiltrating T cells after dendritic cell vaccination. Study details: Glioblastoma patients came from Phase I and II dendritic cell vaccination trials. Regarding the study as a whole: Higher pretreatment TIL content predicted longer progression-free time and survival.

Blood PBMC samples: pre-vaccination, two weeks post third vaccination, and at tumor progression. TCRdb's table, derived via immunoSEQ multiplex PCR, lists solely in-frame clones and lacks some. The data contain approximately 48,000 clones, 85% of them singletons. Germline V gene data show CDR1 as SGHNT and CDR2 as YYREEE (reference sequence). V was pared by 4 bases and J by 6 bases, with 13 bases of the junction left unmatched. This CDR3 spans 16 amino acids. Concerning this clone: Its antigen is unidentified.

This chain links TRBV5-4 with TRBJ1-1, with 9 nucleotides matching TRBD1. The TCR was taken from a human donor with glioblastoma. Sequencing was performed on blood, taken before dendritic cell vaccination. The CDR3 coding sequence is TGTGCCAGCAGCCTGACCGGGACAGGGCGTACCGCTGAAGCTTTCTTT. Amino acid sequence: CASSLTGTGRTAEAFF.